This T cell receptor (beta chain) was obtained from a study of T-cell memory formation after mild COVID-19. Germline CDR1 SGHTA, CDR2 FQGNSA. V dropped 3 bases and J dropped 4; count of bases not matched to a gene: 3. The CDR3 totals 16 residues. As concerns this clonotype: Its antigen remains unknown.

Points from the study as a whole: What remained unconfirmed was the SARS-CoV-2 specificity of second-wave clones peaking on day 37.

Constant-segment primers served in 5'RACE that generated TCR alpha and TCR beta cDNA libraries bearing sample barcodes and UMIs. Each CDR3 protein gets one entry after TCRdb re-called the 5' RACE reads with MiXCR. The sample holds 550,000 to 700,000 distinct CDR3 sequences, about 20% seen once. V and J are TRBV7-2 and TRBJ2-5, with 15 bases identical to TRBD2. The source material was PBMCs or a T cell subset sorted from them (not recorded which). This TCR was sampled from an adult woman who had mild COVID-19 (a few samples of this study predate the infection). Cell type and time point are not known. The CDR3 nucleotides read TGTGCCAGCAGCTTTCGGACTAGCGGGAGGGGAGAGACCCAGTACTTC. Amino acid sequence: CASSFRTSGRGETQYF. Full variable domain (missing parts from reference TRBV7-2 and TRBJ2-5): GAGVSQSPSNKVTEKGKDVELRCDPISGHTALYWYRQSLGQGLEFLIYFQGNSAPDKSGLPSDRFSAERTGGSVSTLTIQRTQQEDSAVYLCASSFRTSGRGETQYFGPGTRLLVL.